The next 8 T cell receptor beta chains were all read from a single sample in a study of cytomegalovirus exposure and HLA in healthy donors. The PCR employed 60 Vbeta primers together with 13 Jbeta primers. Assay: immunoSEQ multiplex PCR; the TCRdb copy retains only in-frame clones and omits some. The repertoire holds 150,000 to 200,000 clones, just over 75% seen once, with roughly 1% in the top ten. The sample was PBMCs. All receptors derive from a woman aged 40 to 55 in good health and CMV-seronegative.

This clone was picked up a small number of times. The genes are TRBV5-8 and TRBJ2-1; TRBD2 agrees at 9 bases. The CDR3 has 16 residues. V trimming: 4 bases; J trimming: 9 bases; junction bases outside the gene matches: 14. CDR1 and CDR2 (germline): SGHTS, YDEGEE. The CDR3 DNA reads as TGTGCCAGCAGCCCCGGGACTAGCCAAATAACGGGTGAGCAGTTCTTC. It translates to CASSPGTSQITGEQFF. The full variable domain, its missing parts supplied by reference TRBV5-8 and TRBJ2-1, is EAGVTQSPTHLIKTRGQQATLRCSPISGHTSVYWYQQALGLGLQFLLWYDEGEERNRGNFPPRFSGRQFPNYSSELNVNALELEDSALYLCASSPGTSQITGEQFFGPGTRLTVL.

This clone occurred a few times. One end of the junction varies from germline; a read error may be responsible. The genes are TRBV19 and TRBJ2-6; D is undetermined. The germline gives CDR1 LNHDA, CDR2 SQIVND (reference sequence). The CDR3 consists of 13 residues. CDR3 amino acids: CASTSSGANVLTF. In DNA, the CDR3 is TGTGCGAGTACATCCTCTGGGGCCAACGTCCTGACTTTC.

This clone was picked up a small number of times. The V and J genes are TRBV7-2 and TRBJ2-5, with D perhaps assigned TRBD1 or TRBD2 (6 bases each). This CDR3 is built from 15 residues. Germline-derived CDR1 and CDR2 are SGHTA and FQGNSA. Trimming cost V 5 bases and J 4 bases, with 17 bases left between them. CDR3 sequence (DNA): TGTGCCAGCAGCCTAGGGGGGCAGGAACGAGAGACCCAGTACTTC. It is translated as CASSLGGQERETQYF.

J is TRBJ2-3 and V is TRBV5-6; 11 bases map to TRBD2. The V gene's germline CDR1 is SGHDT and CDR2 YYEEEE. Trimming took 4 bases from V and 2 from J; bases not matched to a gene: 6. This CDR3 spans 16 amino acids. The CDR3 nucleotides read TGTGCCAGCAGCCCACTAGCGGGAGTTACCACAGATACGCAGTATTTT. Protein: CASSPLAGVTTDTQYF.

The chain employs TRBV15 and TRBJ2-1, with 9 bases that match TRBD2. The CDR3 runs to 16 residues. Per germline, CDR1 LNHNV and CDR2 YYDKDF (reference sequence). V gave up 0 bases and J gave up 7 bases; unmatched junction bases: 7. CDR3 nucleotide sequence: TGTGCCACCAGCAGAGAGGGCGGGAGGGCCCTAAATGAGCAGTTCTTC. It is translated as CATSREGGRALNEQFF.

The CDR3 loop reads CASSPENLGADTQYF. The CDR3 DNA is TGCGCCAGCAGCCCTGAGAACCTAGGAGCAGATACGCAGTATTTT. The V gene is TRBV5-1, the J gene TRBJ2-3; D remains unclear. Germline-derived CDR1 and CDR2 are SGHRS and YFSETQ. The CDR3 has 15 amino acids. Trimming stripped 4 bases from V and 4 bases from J, with 16 bases between.

The rearrangement links TRBV11-3 to TRBJ2-5, with D possibly matching TRBD2 (7 bases). Per the germline V gene, CDR1 is SGHNT and CDR2 is YENEEA. V gave up 0 bases and J gave up 4 bases, with 9 bases separating them. The CDR3 runs to 14 residues. In DNA form, the CDR3 reads TGTGCCAGCAGCTTAGATGGGGGGGCAGAGACCCAGTACTTC. Protein sequence: CASSLDGGAETQYF. Supplemented by reference TRBV11-3 and TRBJ2-5, the full variable domain reads EAGVVQSPRYKIIEKKQPVAFWCNPISGHNTLYWYLQNLGQGPELLIRYENEEAVDDSQLPKDRFSAERLKGVDSTLKIQPAELGDSAVYLCASSLDGGAETQYFGPGTRLLVL.

The J gene is TRBJ2-1, the V gene TRBV27; 9 bases agree with TRBD2. This CDR3 has 15 residues. CDR1 is MNHEY and CDR2 is SMNVEV in the germline V gene (reference sequence). J lost 6 bases, V lost 6 bases, and 9 bases had no gene match. CDR3 residues: CASSIAGVDPNEQFF. CDR3 in DNA: TGTGCCAGCAGCATAGCGGGAGTAGACCCCAATGAGCAGTTCTTC.